This T cell receptor (beta chain) was captured by sequencing in a study of shared clonotypes between healthy human individuals. Overall study findings and caveats: A handful of donors had around 5.2% of their naive CD4 clonotypes in common.

In the original analysis: Because ImmunoSEQ provided only junction sequences with no quality scores, the filtering differed. Profiling relied on immunoSEQ multiplex PCR, and the TCRdb table lists in-frame clones only, not all of them. V and J calls and clone size come straight from that table; D and trimming were deduced from the DNA. Of about 800,000 clones listed, roughly 96% are singletons. From germline, CDR1 is SQVTM and CDR2 ANQGSEA. Trimming took 6 bases from V and 2 from J; bases not matched to a gene: 7. The CDR3 extends over 13 amino acids. Naive CD8 cells comprised CD45RO-negative, CCR7-positively selected cells, excluding terminally differentiated effector memory CD45RA+ cells. The donors were all Caucasian adults (living in Nashville, Tennessee). Points on this clone: What it binds is not known.

Sequences were obtained from naive CD8+ T cells sorted from blood. The genes are TRBV29-1 and TRBJ2-7, with 7 bases identical to TRBD1. The source of this sequence is a man in his thirties or forties in good health. Here the CDR3 DNA reads TGCAGCGTCTGGACAGGTCCAACCTACGAGCAGTACTTC. It yields the protein CSVWTGPTYEQYF.